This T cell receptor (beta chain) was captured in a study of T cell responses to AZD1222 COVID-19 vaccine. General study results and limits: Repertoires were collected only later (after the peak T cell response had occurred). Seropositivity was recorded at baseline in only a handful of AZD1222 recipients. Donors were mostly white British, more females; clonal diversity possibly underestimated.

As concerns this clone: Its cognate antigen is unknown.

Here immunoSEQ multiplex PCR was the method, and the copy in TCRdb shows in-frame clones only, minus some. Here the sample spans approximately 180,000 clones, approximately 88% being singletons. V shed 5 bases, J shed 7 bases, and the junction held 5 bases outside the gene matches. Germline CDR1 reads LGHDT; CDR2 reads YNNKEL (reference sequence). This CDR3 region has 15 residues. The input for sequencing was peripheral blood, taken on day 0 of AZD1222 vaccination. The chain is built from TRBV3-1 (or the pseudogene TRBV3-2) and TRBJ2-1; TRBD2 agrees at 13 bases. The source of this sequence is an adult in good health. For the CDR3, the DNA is TGTGCCAGCAGCGTGGGACTAGCGGGGAGGAATGAGCAGTTCTTC. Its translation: CASSVGLAGRNEQFF.